This T cell receptor beta chain was sequenced for a study of blood T cell repertoires in COVID-19. About the research overall: Donors in the United States, Italy and Spain gave samples during acute or convalescent COVID-19. In each case, the material was cDNA or gDNA derived from T cells, B-cell-depleted T cells, or PBMCs.

Authors' methods: Cell counts per sample came from amplifying reference gene primers. TCRdb's copy holds only in-frame clones and misses some; the assay was immunoSEQ multiplex PCR. V, J and clone size are those of that table, while D and trimming were read from the DNA. The repertoire includes approximately 140,000 clones, roughly 85% of them detected once, and approximately 3.5% sits in the top ten. Turning to this clone: In the same sample, other DNA sequences code for this CDR3.

With 0 bases clipped from V and 5 bases from J, the junction kept 4 bases outside the gene matches. The CDR3 consists of 14 residues. Germline V gene data show CDR1 as SGHTA and CDR2 as FQGNSA. This clonotype originated in a man aged 55 to 70 with acute or convalescent COVID-19. Sequences were obtained from peripheral blood. The chain has TRBV7-2 and TRBJ2-7, with 7 bases fitting TRBD2. The CDR3 here is CASSLAGGPDEQYF. The DNA for the CDR3 is TGTGCCAGCAGCTTAGCGGGAGGGCCCGACGAGCAGTACTTC.